Reported below is one TCR beta chain. What it binds is unknown. This entry is derived from a study of T cells in Graves' hyperthyroidism and ophthalmopathy. Study conclusions and caveats: Blood also held most thyroid clonotypes expanded beyond 0.001. Before onset, by a median of around six months, the model predicted ophthalmopathy.

This CDR3 region has 16 residues. V lost 1 base to trimming and J lost 3 bases, with 17 bases between them. Germline loops: CDR1 SGHRS, CDR2 YFSETQ. Regions amplified from RNA transcripts were the TCR beta CDR3 regions. HTBI primers were used for first-round RT-PCR of the TCR CDR3. In TCRdb, the multiplex PCR reads were re-called with MiXCR into one record per CDR3 protein. The sample consists of approximately 500,000 distinct CDR3 sequences, around 45% of them appearing once. The clonotype originates from a young woman with Graves' hyperthyroidism. The sample was peripheral blood or thyroid tissue (not recorded which). This chain links TRBV5-1 with TRBJ2-7, with no clear D. The CDR3 reads CASSLQASPTFYEQYF. The DNA for the CDR3 is TGCGCCAGCAGCTTGCAGGCCAGCCCAACTTTCTACGAGCAGTACTTC.